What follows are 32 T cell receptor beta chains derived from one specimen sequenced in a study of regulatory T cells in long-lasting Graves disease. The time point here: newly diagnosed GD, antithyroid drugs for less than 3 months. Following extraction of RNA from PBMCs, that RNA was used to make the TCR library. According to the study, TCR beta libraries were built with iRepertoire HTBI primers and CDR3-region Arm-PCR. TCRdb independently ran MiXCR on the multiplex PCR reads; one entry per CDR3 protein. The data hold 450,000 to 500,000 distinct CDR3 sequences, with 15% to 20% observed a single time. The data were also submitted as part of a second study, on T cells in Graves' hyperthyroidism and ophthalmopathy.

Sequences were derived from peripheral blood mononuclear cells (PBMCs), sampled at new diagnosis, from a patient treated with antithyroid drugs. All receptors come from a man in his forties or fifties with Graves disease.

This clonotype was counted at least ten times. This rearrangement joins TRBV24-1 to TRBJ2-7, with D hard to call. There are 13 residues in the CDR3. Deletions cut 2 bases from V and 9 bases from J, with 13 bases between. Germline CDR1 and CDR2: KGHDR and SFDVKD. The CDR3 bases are TGTGCCACCAGTGATTCCTCCGGTCTGGGGCAGTACTTC. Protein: CATSDSSGLGQYF.

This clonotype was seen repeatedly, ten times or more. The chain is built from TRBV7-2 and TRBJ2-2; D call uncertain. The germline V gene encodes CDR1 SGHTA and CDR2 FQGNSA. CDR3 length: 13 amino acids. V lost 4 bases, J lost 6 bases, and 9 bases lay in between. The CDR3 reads CASSSRDPGELFF. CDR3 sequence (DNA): TGTGCCAGCAGCTCTAGGGATCCCGGGGAGCTGTTTTTT.

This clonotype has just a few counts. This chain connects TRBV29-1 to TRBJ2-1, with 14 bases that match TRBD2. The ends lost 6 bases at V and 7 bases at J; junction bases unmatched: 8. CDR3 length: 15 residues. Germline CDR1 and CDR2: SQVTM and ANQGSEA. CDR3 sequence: CSVAGLAGAVNEQFF. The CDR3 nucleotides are TGCAGCGTCGCGGGACTAGCGGGAGCGGTGAATGAGCAGTTCTTC.

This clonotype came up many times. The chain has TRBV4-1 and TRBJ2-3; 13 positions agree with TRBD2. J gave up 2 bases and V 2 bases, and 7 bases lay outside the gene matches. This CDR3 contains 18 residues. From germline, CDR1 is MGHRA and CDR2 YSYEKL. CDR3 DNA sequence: TGCGCCAGCAGCCAATCCGCGGGACTAGCGGGGATCACAGATACGCAGTATTTT. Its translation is CASSQSAGLAGITDTQYF.

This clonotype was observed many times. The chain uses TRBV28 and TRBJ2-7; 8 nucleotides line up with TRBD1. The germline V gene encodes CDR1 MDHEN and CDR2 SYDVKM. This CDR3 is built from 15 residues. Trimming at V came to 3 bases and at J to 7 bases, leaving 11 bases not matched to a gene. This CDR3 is CASSFRTGLIGEQYF. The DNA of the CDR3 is TGTGCCAGCAGTTTCAGGACAGGGCTCATAGGGGAGCAGTACTTC.

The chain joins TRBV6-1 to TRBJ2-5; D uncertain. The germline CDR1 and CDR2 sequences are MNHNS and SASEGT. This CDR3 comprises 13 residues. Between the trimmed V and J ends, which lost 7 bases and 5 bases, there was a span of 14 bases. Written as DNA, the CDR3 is TGTGCCAGCACAAGACTGCTGGGGGAGACCCAGTACTTC. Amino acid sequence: CASTRLLGETQYF.

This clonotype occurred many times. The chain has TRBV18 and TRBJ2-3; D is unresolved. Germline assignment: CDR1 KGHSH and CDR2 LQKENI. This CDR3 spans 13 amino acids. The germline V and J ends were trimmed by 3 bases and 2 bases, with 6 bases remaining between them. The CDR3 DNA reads TGTGCCAGCTCACCCGCCTACACAGATACGCAGTATTTT. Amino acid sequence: CASSPAYTDTQYF. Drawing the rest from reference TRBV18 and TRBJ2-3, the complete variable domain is NAGVMQNPRHLVRRRGQEARLRCSPMKGHSHVYWYRQLPEEGLKFMVYLQKENIIDESGMPKERFSAEFPKEGPSILRIQQVVRGDSAAYFCASSPAYTDTQYFGPGTRLTVL.

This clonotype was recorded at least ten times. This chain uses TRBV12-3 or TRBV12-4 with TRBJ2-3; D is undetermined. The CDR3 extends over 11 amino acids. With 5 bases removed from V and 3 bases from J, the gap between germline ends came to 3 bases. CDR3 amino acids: CASSMTDTQYF. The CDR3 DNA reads TGTGCCAGCAGTATGACAGATACGCAGTATTTT.

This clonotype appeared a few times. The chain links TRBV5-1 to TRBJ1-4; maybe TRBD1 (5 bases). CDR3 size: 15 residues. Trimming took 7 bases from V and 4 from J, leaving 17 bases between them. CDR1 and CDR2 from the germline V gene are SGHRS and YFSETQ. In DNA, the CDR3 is TGCGCCAGCTCCGTCGAAAGCGGGGGTAATGAAAAACTGTTTTTT. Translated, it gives CASSVESGGNEKLFF.

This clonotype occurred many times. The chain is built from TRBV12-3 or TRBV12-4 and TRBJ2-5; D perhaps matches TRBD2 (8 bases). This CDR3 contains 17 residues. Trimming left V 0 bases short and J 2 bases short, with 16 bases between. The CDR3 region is CASSLASGGTVQETQYF. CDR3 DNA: TGTGCCAGCAGTTTAGCCTCGGGAGGGACAGTACAAGAGACCCAGTACTTC.

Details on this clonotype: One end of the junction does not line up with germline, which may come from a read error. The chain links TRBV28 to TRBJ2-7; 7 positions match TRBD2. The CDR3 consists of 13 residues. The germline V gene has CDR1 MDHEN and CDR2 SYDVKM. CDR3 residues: CASSERELGEQHF. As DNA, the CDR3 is TGTGCCAGCAGTGAGCGGGAATTAGGCGAGCAGCACTTC.

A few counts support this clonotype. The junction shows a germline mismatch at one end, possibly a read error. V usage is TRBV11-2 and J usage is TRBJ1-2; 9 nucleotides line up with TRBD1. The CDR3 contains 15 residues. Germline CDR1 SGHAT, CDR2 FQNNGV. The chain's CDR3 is CASSQEQGASKGYTF. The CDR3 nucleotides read TGCGCCAGCAGCCAAGAACAGGGGGCTTCGAAAGGCTACACCTTC.

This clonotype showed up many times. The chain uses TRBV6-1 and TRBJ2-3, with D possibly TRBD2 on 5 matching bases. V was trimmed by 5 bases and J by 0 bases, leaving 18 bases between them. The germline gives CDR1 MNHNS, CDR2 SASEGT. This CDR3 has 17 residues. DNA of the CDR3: TGTGCCAGCAGTCTCGTGAGTAGCACTAGTAGCACAGATACGCAGTATTTT. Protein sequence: CASSLVSSTSSTDTQYF.

The CDR3 is CASSYTGTSGNTIYF. The CDR3 nucleotides read TGTGCCAGCAGTTACACAGGAACCTCTGGAAACACCATATATTTT. This chain joins TRBV6-9 and TRBJ1-3; possibly TRBD1 for D (5 bases). V was trimmed by 3 bases and J by 0 bases, leaving 9 bases between them. The CDR3 has 15 amino acids. From germline, CDR1 is MNHGY and CDR2 SVAAGI.

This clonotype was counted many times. The CDR3 DNA is TGCGCCAGCAGCTTGGACAGGGGACCAGGCTCACCCCTCCACTTT. This codes for CASSLDRGPGSPLHF. V gene TRBV5-1 combines with J gene TRBJ1-6; 7 bases align to TRBD1. J was trimmed by 10 bases and V by 0 bases; bases with no gene match: 7. This CDR3 has 15 residues. The germline gives CDR1 SGHRS, CDR2 YFSETQ. The full variable domain, its missing parts supplied by reference TRBV5-1 and TRBJ1-6, is KAGVTQTPRYLIKTRGQQVTLSCSPISGHRSVSWYQQTPGQGLQFLFEYFSETQRNKGNFPGRFSGRQFSNSRSEMNVSTLELGDSALYLCASSLDRGPGSPLHFGNGTRLTVT.

The DNA of the CDR3 is TGTGCCAGCAGTTACTCACCATACCCTGACAGTTCTGGGGCCAACGTCCTGACTTTC. Encoded protein: CASSYSPYPDSSGANVLTF. The V gene is TRBV6-5, the J gene TRBJ2-6, with D perhaps TRBD1 (5 bases). CDR1 and CDR2 from the germline V gene are MNHEY and SVGAGI. This CDR3 contains 19 residues. The V and J ends lost 0 bases and 1 base respectively, with 16 bases between them.

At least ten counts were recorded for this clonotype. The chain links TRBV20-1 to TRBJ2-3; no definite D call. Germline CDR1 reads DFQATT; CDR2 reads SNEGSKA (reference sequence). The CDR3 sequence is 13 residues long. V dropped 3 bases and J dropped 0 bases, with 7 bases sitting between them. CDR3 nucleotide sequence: TGCAGTGCTAGTCGTCGGAGCACAGATACGCAGTATTTT. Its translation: CSASRRSTDTQYF.

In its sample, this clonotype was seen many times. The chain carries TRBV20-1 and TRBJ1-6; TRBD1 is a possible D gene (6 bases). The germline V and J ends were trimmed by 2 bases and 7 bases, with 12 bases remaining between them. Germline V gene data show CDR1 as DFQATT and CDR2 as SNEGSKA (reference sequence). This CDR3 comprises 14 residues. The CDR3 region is CSARLGQGNSPLHF. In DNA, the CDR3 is TGCAGTGCTAGATTGGGGCAGGGGAATTCACCCCTCCACTTT.

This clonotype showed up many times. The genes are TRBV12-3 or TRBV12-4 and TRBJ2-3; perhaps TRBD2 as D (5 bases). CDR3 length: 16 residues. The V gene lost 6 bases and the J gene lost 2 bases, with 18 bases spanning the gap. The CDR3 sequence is CASSHSSLDYTDTQYF. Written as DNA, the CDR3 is TGTGCCAGCAGCCACTCATCACTAGACTACACAGATACGCAGTATTTT.

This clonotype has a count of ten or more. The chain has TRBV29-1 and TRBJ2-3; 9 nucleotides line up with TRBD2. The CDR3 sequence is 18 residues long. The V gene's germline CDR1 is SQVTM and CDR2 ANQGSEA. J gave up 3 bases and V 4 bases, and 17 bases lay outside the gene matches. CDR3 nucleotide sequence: TGCAGCGTTGTGTTAGGCGGGAGGGCCCTCAAGTCTACAGATACGCAGTATTTT. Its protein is CSVVLGGRALKSTDTQYF.

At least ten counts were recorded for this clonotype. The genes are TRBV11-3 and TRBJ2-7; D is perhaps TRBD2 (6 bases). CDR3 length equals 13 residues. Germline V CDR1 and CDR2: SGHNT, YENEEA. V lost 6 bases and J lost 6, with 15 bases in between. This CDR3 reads CASSQWGEFEQYF. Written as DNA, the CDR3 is TGTGCCAGCAGTCAGTGGGGGGAGTTCGAGCAGTACTTC.

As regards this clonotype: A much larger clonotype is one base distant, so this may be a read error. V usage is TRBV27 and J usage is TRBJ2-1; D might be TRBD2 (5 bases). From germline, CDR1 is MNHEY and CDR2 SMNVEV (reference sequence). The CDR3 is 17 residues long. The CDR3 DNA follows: TGTGCCAGCAGTACTGACTACGGCCCGAGCTCCCACAATGAGCAGTTCTTC. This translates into CASSTDYGPSSHNEQFF.

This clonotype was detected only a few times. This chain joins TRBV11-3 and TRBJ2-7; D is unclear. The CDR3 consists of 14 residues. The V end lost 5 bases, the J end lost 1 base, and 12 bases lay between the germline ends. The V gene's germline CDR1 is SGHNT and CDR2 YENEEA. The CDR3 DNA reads TGTGCCAGCAGCCACCGACTGGGGTCCTACGAGCAGTACTTC. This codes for CASSHRLGSYEQYF.

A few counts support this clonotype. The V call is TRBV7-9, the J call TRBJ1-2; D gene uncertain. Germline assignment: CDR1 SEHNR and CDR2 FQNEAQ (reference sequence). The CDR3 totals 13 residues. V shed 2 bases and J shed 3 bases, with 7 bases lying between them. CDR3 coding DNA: TGTGCCAGCAGCTTATCGGAGTACTATGGCTACACCTTC. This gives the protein CASSLSEYYGYTF.

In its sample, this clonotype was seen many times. The CDR3 here is CASSEERGSYNEQFF. In DNA, the CDR3 is TGTGCCAGCAGTGAAGAGCGGGGTTCCTACAATGAGCAGTTCTTC. This chain links TRBV2 with TRBJ2-1, with 7 bases identical to TRBD2. Per germline, CDR1 SNHLY and CDR2 FYNNEI. V dropped 1 base and J dropped 1; count of bases not matched to a gene: 1. The CDR3 loop spans 15 amino acids.

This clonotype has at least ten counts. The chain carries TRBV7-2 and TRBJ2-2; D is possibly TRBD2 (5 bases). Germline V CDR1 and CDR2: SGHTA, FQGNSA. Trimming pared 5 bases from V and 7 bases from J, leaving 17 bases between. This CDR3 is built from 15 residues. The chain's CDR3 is CASSTAVRVGGELFF. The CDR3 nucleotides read TGTGCCAGCAGCACCGCCGTGAGGGTGGGCGGGGAGCTGTTTTTT.

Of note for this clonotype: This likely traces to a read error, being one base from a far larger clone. CDR3 in amino acids: CASSPRLAYNEQFF. As DNA, the CDR3 is TGTGCCAGCAGCCCTCGACTCGCATACAATGAGCAGTTCTTC. V usage is TRBV13 and J usage is TRBJ2-1; no firm D call. The CDR3 sequence is 14 residues long. V gave up 5 bases and J gave up 4 bases, with 12 bases separating them. The germline V gene encodes CDR1 PRHDT and CDR2 FYEKMQ (reference sequence).

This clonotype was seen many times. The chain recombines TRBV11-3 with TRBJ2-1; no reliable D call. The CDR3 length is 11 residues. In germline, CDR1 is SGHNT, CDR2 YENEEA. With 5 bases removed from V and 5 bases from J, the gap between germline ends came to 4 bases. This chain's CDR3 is CASSPDNEQFF. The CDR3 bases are TGTGCCAGCAGCCCCGACAATGAGCAGTTCTTC.

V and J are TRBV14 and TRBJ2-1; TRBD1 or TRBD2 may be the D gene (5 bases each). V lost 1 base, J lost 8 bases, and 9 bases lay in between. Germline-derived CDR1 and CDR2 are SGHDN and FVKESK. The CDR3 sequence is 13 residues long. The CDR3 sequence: CASSQVRDHEQFF. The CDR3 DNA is TGTGCCAGCAGCCAAGTCCGGGACCATGAGCAGTTCTTC.

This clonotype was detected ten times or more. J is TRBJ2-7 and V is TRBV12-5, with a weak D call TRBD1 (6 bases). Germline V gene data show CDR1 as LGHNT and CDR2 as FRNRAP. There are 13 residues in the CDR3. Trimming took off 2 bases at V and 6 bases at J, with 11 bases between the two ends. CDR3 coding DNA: TGTGCTAGTGGTTTGATCGGACAGAGCGAGCAGTACTTC. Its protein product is CASGLIGQSEQYF.

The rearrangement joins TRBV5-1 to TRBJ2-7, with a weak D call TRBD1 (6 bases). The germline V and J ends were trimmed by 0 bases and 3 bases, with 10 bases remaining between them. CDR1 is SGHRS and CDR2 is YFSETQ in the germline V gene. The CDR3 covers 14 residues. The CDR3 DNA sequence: TGCGCCAGCAGCTTGGTCCAGGGGATCTACGAGCAGTACTTC. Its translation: CASSLVQGIYEQYF.

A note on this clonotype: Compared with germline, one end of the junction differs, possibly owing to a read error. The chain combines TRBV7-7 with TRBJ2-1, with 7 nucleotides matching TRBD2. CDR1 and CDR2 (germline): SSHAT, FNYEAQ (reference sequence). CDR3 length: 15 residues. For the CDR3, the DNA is TGTGCTAGCAGCCCAAGTAGCGGGTCGAACAATGAGCAGTTCTTC. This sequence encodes CASSPSSGSNNEQFF.